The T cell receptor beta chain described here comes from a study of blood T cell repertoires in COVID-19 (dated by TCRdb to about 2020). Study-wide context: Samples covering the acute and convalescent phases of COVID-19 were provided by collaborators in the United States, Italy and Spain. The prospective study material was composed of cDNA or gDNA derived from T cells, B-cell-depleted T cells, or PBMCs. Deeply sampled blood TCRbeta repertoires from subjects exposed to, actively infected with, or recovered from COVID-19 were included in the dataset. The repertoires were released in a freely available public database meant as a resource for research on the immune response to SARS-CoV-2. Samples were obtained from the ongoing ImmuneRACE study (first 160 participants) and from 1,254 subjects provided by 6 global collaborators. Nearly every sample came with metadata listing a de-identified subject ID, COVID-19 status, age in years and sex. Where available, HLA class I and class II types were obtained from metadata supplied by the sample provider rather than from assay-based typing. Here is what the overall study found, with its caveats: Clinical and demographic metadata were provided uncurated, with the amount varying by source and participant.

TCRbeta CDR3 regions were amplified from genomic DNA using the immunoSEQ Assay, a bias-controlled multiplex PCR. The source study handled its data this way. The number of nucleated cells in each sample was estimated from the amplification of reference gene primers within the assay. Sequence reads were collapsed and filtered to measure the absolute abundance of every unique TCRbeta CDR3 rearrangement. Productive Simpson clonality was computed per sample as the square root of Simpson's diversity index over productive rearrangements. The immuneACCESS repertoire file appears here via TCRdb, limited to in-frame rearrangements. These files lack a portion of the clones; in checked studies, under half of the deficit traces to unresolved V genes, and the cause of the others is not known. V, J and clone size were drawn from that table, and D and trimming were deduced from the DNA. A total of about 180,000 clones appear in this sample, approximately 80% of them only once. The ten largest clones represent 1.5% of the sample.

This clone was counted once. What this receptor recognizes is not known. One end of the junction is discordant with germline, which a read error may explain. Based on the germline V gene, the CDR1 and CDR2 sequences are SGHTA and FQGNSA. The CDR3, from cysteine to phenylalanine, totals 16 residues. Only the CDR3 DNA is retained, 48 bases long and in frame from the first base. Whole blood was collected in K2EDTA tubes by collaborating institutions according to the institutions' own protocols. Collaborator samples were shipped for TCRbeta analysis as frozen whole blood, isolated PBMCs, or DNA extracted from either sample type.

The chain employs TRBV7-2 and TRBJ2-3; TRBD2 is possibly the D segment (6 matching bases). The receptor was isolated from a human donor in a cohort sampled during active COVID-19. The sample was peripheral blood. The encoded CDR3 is CASTLTRDFATDTQYF. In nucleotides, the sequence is TGTGCCAGCACCTTAACGCGGGACTTCGCCACGGATACGCAGTATTTT.